The source of this T cell receptor (beta chain) is a study of T cells in women clearing cervical HPV infection. Study summary: Only a few women had HLA typing results available.

TCRdb keeps only in-frame clones here, not all; method: immunoSEQ multiplex PCR. The sample shows over 45,000 clones, and more than 0.8% sits with its ten largest clones. This CDR3 is 16 amino acids long. The germline V gene encodes CDR1 SGHDN and CDR2 FVKESK. As for this clone: The read comes to an end 3 residues before the CDR3 does, leaving the germline J gene to fill in the end.

The source material was blood buffy coat. J is TRBJ2-5 and V is TRBV14, with 7 positions matching TRBD1. The TCR comes from a woman between 18 and 70 years old with a cervical HPV16 infection that either progressed to CIN3+ or cleared (not recorded which). The DNA read from the CDR3 is TGTGCCAGCAGCCGACGGCGTCTTAGGGGGACAGATACC. It codes for CASSRRRLRGTDT. The CDR3 as a whole reads CASSRRRLRGTDTQYF.